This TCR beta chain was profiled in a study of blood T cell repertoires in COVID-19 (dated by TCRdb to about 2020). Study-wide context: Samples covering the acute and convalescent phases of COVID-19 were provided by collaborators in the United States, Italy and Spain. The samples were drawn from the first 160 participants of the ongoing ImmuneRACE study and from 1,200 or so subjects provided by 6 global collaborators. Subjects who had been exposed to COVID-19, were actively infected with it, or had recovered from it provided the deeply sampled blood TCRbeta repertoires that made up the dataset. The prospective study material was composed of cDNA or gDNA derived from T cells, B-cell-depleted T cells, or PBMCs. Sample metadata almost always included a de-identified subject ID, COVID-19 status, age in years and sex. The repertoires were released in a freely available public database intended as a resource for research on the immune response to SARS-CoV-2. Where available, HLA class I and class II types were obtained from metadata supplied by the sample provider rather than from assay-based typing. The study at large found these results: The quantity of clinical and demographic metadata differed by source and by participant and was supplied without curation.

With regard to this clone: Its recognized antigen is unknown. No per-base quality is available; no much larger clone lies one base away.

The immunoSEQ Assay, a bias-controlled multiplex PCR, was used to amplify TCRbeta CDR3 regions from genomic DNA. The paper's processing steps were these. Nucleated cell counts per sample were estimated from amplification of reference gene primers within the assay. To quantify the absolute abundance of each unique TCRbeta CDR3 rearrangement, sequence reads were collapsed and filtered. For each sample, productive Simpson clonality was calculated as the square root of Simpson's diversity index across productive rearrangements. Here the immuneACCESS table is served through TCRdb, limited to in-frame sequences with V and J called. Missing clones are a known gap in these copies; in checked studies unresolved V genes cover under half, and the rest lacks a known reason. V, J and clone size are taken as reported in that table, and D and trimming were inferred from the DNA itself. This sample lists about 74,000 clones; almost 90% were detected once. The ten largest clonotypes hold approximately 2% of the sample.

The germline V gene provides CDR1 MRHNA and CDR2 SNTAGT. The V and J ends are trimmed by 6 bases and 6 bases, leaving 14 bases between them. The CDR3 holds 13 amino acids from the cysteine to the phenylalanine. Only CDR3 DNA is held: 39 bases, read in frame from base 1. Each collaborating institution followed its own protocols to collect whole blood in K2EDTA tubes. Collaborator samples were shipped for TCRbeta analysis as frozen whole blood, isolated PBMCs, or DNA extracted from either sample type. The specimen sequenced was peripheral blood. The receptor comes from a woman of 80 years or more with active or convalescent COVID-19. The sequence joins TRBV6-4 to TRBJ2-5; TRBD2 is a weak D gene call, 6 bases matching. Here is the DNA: TGTGCCAGCAGCGCGGAGGGTGGGAAGACCCAGTACTTC. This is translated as CASSAEGGKTQYF.